These T cell receptor beta chains were read from a single sample in a study of shared clonotypes between healthy human individuals. Clones were sequenced by immunoSEQ multiplex PCR, and TCRdb holds only the in-frame ones, with some missing. This sample has fewer than 650,000 clones, with around 78% found just once. Sequencing was done on a sample of PBMCs. These TCRs come from a woman aged 40 to 55 in good health. Some clones in this sample may be carry-over from other donors' samples. Both conserved end residues are part of each CDR3. D genes are given only for firm matches. For some rows the clone size is stated as once, few or many, or as a class when expanded; others skip it.

clone size: NA
D gene: TRBD2
J gene: TRBJ2-3
V gene: TRBV7-9
CDR3 protein: CASSLVASGYTDTQYF
CDR3 DNA: TGTGCCAGCAGCTTAGTGGCTAGCGGGTACACAGATACGCAGTATTTT

clone size: few
D gene: NA
J gene: TRBJ1-3
V gene: TRBV29-1
CDR3 protein: CSASTRCSGNTIYF
CDR3 DNA: TGCAGCGCCTCAACAAGGTGCAGTGGAAACACCATATATTTT

clone size: NA
D gene: TRBD2
J gene: TRBJ2-7
V gene: TRBV14
CDR3 protein: CASSLPSGRGGSYEQYF
CDR3 DNA: TGTGCCAGCAGCCTTCCTAGCGGGAGAGGCGGCTCCTACGAGCAGTACTTC

clone size: NA
D gene: TRBD2
J gene: TRBJ2-1
V gene: TRBV6-5
CDR3 protein: CASSPRGEAYNEQFF
CDR3 DNA: TGTGCCAGCAGTCCACGGGGGGAAGCCTACAATGAGCAGTTCTTC

clone size: NA
D gene: NA
J gene: TRBJ2-6
V gene: TRBV19
CDR3 protein: CASSIRLPGSGANVLTF
CDR3 DNA: TGTGCCAGTAGTATTAGGCTGCCCGGCTCTGGGGCCAACGTCCTGACTTTC

clone size: NA
D gene: NA
J gene: TRBJ2-5
V gene: TRBV7-6
CDR3 protein: CASSLVSQETQYF
CDR3 DNA: TGTGCCAGCAGCTTAGTTAGCCAAGAGACCCAGTACTTC

clone size: NA
D gene: TRBD1
J gene: TRBJ2-3
V gene: TRBV7-9
CDR3 protein: CASSPREQGVEYF
CDR3 DNA: TGTGCCAGCAGTCCACGGGAACAGGGGGTGGAGTATTTT

clone size: NA
D gene: TRBD2
J gene: TRBJ2-7
V gene: TRBV9
CDR3 protein: CASSAGLAGGHEQYF
CDR3 DNA: TGTGCCAGCAGCGCGGGACTAGCGGGAGGGCACGAGCAGTACTTC

clone size: medium-sized
D gene: NA
J gene: TRBJ2-7
V gene: TRBV28
CDR3 protein: CASSPLSGAYEQYF
CDR3 DNA: TGTGCCAGCAGTCCCTTGTCCGGGGCCTACGAGCAGTACTTC

clone size: NA
D gene: NA
J gene: TRBJ2-7
V gene: TRBV11-2
CDR3 protein: CASSSPGTFPYEQYF
CDR3 DNA: TGTGCCAGCAGCTCCCCCGGGACATTTCCCTACGAGCAGTACTTC

clone size: NA
D gene: NA
J gene: TRBJ1-5
V gene: TRBV21-1
CDR3 protein: CASSKAYSNQPQHF
CDR3 DNA: TGTGCCAGCAGCAAAGCTTATAGCAATCAGCCCCAGCATTTT

clone size: NA
D gene: TRBD1
J gene: TRBJ1-2
V gene: TRBV7-3
CDR3 protein: CASSLTGTGVYGYTF
CDR3 DNA: TGTGCCAGCAGCTTAACCGGGACAGGGGTATATGGCTACACCTTC

clone size: NA
D gene: NA
J gene: TRBJ1-6
V gene: TRBV7-9
CDR3 protein: CASSFEHRDSPLHF
CDR3 DNA: TGTGCCAGCAGCTTCGAACACAGGGACTCACCCCTCCACTTT

clone size: NA
D gene: TRBD1
J gene: TRBJ2-5
V gene: TRBV4-1
CDR3 protein: CASSQGQGLETQYF
CDR3 DNA: TGCGCCAGCAGCCAAGGACAGGGGTTGGAGACCCAGTACTTC

clone size: NA
D gene: TRBD2
J gene: TRBJ2-2
V gene: TRBV7-6
CDR3 protein: CASSMGLANTGELFF
CDR3 DNA: TGTGCCAGCAGCATGGGACTAGCGAACACCGGGGAGCTGTTTTTT

clone size: NA
D gene: NA
J gene: TRBJ1-1
V gene: TRBV7-9
CDR3 protein: CASSFEMNTEAFF
CDR3 DNA: TGTGCCAGCAGCTTTGAGATGAACACTGAAGCTTTCTTT

clone size: NA
D gene: TRBD2
J gene: TRBJ2-3
V gene: TRBV28
CDR3 protein: CASREAGGLGGTDTQYF
CDR3 DNA: TGTGCCAGCAGGGAAGCGGGAGGGCTCGGGGGCACAGATACGCAGTATTTT

clone size: few
D gene: TRBD1
J gene: TRBJ2-2
V gene: TRBV27
CDR3 protein: CASSSGTVLGELFF
CDR3 DNA: TGTGCCAGCAGTTCCGGGACAGTTCTTGGGGAGCTGTTTTTT

clone size: NA
D gene: NA
J gene: TRBJ2-5
V gene: TRBV5-1
CDR3 protein: CASSLVGAGKETQYF
CDR3 DNA: TGCGCCAGCAGCTTGGTTGGGGCGGGCAAAGAGACCCAGTACTTC

clone size: NA
D gene: NA
J gene: TRBJ2-2
V gene: TRBV18
CDR3 protein: CASSPPGETNTGELFF
CDR3 DNA: TGTGCCAGCTCACCACCGGGGGAAACGAACACCGGGGAGCTGTTTTTT

clone size: NA
D gene: NA
J gene: TRBJ1-4
V gene: TRBV5-6
CDR3 protein: CASSAEGDNEKLFF
CDR3 DNA: TGTGCCAGCAGCGCCGAGGGGGACAATGAAAAACTGTTTTTT